What follows are 9 T cell receptor beta chains derived from one specimen sequenced in a study of cytomegalovirus exposure and HLA in healthy donors. The PCR ran on 60 Vbeta and 13 Jbeta primers. Using immunoSEQ multiplex PCR, the repertoire was profiled, and TCRdb retains in-frame clones only, with some absent. The sample consists of around 140,000 clones, 60% to 80% of them appearing once. Input material: PBMCs. These receptors originate from a man aged 40-49 years in good health and CMV-seronegative.

The chain combines TRBV5-4 with TRBJ1-2, with TRBD1 identical over 10 bases. Germline V gene data show CDR1 as SGHNT and CDR2 as YYREEE (reference sequence). The J segment lost 0 bases and the V segment lost 0 bases, leaving 2 bases of the junction unmatched. The CDR3 runs to 16 residues. DNA of the CDR3: TGTGCCAGCAGCTTGGGACAGGGGGCTACTAACTATGGCTACACCTTC. It yields the protein CASSLGQGATNYGYTF. The variable domain in full, completed from reference TRBV5-4 and TRBJ1-2, reads ETGVTQSPTHLIKTRGQQVTLRCSSQSGHNTVSWYQQALGQGPQFIFQYYREEENGRGNFPPRFSGLQFPNYSSELNVNALELDDSALYLCASSLGQGATNYGYTFGSGTRLTVV.

This rearrangement joins TRBV4-3 to TRBJ2-1; D might be TRBD2 (5 bases). CDR1 and CDR2 from the germline V gene are LGHNA and YSLEER. The CDR3 totals 13 residues. Trimming took 0 bases from V and 9 from J, leaving 9 bases between them. CDR3 sequence reads: CASSQDNGSEQFF. Here the CDR3 DNA reads TGCGCCAGCAGCCAAGATAATGGGAGTGAGCAGTTCTTC.

The V and J genes are TRBV6-1 and TRBJ1-4; 9 nucleotides line up with TRBD1. V lost 6 bases to trimming and J lost 8 bases; unmatched junction nucleotides: 10. There are 15 residues in the CDR3. Looked up from germline, CDR1 is MNHNS and CDR2 is SASEGT. Here the CDR3 DNA reads TGTGCCAGCAGCCATTCGGACAGGGGTGAGGAAAAACTGTTTTTT. Its translation: CASSHSDRGEEKLFF.

The table lists this clone with a few counts. In DNA, the CDR3 is TGTGCCAGCAGCTTGGGGAGACCTGAAGCTTTCTTT. This gives the protein CASSLGRPEAFF. The rearrangement uses TRBV7-9 and TRBJ1-1; D call uncertain. Trimming took off 3 bases at V and 6 bases at J, with 8 bases between the two ends. The CDR3 runs 12 residues. Germline CDR1 reads SEHNR; CDR2 reads FQNEAQ (reference sequence).

The V call is TRBV2, the J call TRBJ2-7, with 11 bases fitting TRBD2. The trim removed 5 bases at V and 3 bases at J, leaving 9 bases unmatched. CDR3 size: 16 residues. Germline V gives CDR1 SNHLY, CDR2 FYNNEI. The DNA of the CDR3 is TGTGCCAGCAGTCCGGGACTAGCGGCCTATAGCTACGAGCAGTACTTC. Encoded protein: CASSPGLAAYSYEQYF.

This clone was picked up one time. This chain joins TRBV15 and TRBJ2-7; D unresolved. The germline V gene has CDR1 LNHNV and CDR2 YYDKDF (reference sequence). With 0 bases removed from V and 0 bases from J, the gap between germline ends came to 9 bases. CDR3 length equals 15 residues. The CDR3, as DNA: TGTGCCACCAGCAGAGACGTAGCCCGCTCCTACGAGCAGTACTTC. The encoded protein is CATSRDVARSYEQYF.

V usage is TRBV4-2 and J usage is TRBJ1-1; D is undetermined. The ends were cut back, 4 bases at V and 7 bases at J, with 16 bases in the middle. The CDR3 length is 14 residues. Germline assignment: CDR1 LGHNA and CDR2 YNFKEQ. CDR3 in DNA: TGTGCCAGCAGCCCGACACCGGGAACTGGTGAAGCTTTCTTT. This gives the protein CASSPTPGTGEAFF.

With respect to this clone: Mismatch with germline at one junction end may stem from a read error. V gene TRBV29-1 combines with J gene TRBJ1-2, with 8 nucleotides matching TRBD1. Germline CDR1 reads SQVTM; CDR2 reads ANQGSEA. The CDR3 runs 13 residues. The CDR3 region has the DNA TGCAGCGTTGGACCACAGGGGGTGCTCGGCTACGCCTTC. It specifies CSVGPQGVLGYAF. Supplemented by reference TRBV29-1 and TRBJ1-2, the full variable domain reads SAVISQKPSRDICQRGTSLTIQCQVDSQVTMMFWYRQQPGQSLTLIATANQGSEATYESGFVIDKFPISRPNLTFSTLTVSNMSPEDSSIYLCSVGPQGVLGYAFGSGTRLTVV.

V and J are TRBV7-2 and TRBJ2-1; 12 nucleotides line up with TRBD2. The CDR3 is 15 residues long. The germline CDR1 and CDR2 sequences are SGHTA and FQGNSA. The ends lost 1 base at V and 7 bases at J; junction bases unmatched: 2. The CDR3 protein is CASSLGTSGANEQFF. DNA for the CDR3: TGTGCCAGCAGCTTAGGGACTAGCGGGGCTAATGAGCAGTTCTTC.